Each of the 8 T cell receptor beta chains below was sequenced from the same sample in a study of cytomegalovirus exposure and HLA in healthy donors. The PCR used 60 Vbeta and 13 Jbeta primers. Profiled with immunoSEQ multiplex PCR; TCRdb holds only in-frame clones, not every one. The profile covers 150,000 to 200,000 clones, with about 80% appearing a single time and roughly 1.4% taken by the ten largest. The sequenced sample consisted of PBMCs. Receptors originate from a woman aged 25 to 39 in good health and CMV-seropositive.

The CDR3 region is CASSIFALPGTGPLPQYF. DNA for the CDR3: TGTGCCAGTAGTATATTCGCCCTACCGGGGACAGGGCCCTTGCCGCAGTACTTC. The genes are TRBV19 and TRBJ2-7, with TRBD1 matching over 9 bases. Germline CDR1 and CDR2: LNHDA and SQIVND (reference sequence). With 2 bases clipped from V and 9 bases from J, the junction kept 20 bases outside the gene matches. The CDR3 extends over 18 amino acids.

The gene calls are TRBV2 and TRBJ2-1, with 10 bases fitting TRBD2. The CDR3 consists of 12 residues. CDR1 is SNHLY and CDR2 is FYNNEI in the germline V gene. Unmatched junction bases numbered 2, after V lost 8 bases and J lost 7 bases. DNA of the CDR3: TGTGCCAGCGGGACTAGCGTGAATGAGCAGTTCTTC. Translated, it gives CASGTSVNEQFF.

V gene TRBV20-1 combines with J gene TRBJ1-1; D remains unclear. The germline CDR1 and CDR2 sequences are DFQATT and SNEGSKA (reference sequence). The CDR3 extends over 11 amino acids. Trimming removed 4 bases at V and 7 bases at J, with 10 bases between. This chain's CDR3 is CSATKSLEAFF. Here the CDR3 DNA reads TGCAGTGCTACAAAGAGCCTTGAAGCTTTCTTT.

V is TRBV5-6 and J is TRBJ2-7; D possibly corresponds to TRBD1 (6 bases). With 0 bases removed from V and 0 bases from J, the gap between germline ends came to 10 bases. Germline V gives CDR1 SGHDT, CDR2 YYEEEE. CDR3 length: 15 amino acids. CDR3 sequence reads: CASSLARGHSYEQYF. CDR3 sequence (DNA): TGTGCCAGCAGCTTGGCCAGGGGCCACTCCTACGAGCAGTACTTC.

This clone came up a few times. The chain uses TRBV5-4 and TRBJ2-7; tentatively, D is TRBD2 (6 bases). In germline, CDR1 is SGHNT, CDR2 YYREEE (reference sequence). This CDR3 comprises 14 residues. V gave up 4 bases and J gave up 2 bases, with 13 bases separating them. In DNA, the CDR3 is TGTGCCAGCAGCAGCCGACTAGATCCCTACGAGCAGTACTTC. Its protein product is CASSSRLDPYEQYF.

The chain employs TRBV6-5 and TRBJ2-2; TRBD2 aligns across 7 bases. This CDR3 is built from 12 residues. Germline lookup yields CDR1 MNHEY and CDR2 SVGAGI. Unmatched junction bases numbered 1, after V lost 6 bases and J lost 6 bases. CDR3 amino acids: CASRAGAGELFF. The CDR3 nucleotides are TGTGCCAGCAGGGCGGGAGCCGGGGAGCTGTTTTTT.

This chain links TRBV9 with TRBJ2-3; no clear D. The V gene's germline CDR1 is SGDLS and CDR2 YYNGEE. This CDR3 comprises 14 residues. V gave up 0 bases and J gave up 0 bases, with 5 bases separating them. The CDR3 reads CASSVDGSTDTQYF. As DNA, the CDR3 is TGTGCCAGCAGCGTAGATGGCAGCACAGATACGCAGTATTTT. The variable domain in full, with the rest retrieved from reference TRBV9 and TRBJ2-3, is DSGVTQTPKHLITATGQRVTLRCSPRSGDLSVYWYQQSLDQGLQFLIQYYNGEERAKGNILERFSAQQFPDLHSELNLSSLELGDSALYFCASSVDGSTDTQYFGPGTRLTVL.

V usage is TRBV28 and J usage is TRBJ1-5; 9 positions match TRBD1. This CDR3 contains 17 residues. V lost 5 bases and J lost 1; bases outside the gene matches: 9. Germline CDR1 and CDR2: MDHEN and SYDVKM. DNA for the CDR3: TGTGCCAGCAGTCCGCCCAGACAGGGGGGGAGCAATCAGCCCCAGCATTTT. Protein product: CASSPPRQGGSNQPQHF.